The T cell receptor (beta chain) under discussion was sequenced for a study of T cell responses to AZD1222 COVID-19 vaccine. To note about this clone: Its matching antigen is unknown.

Study-level results: CD4 TCRs covered the whole spike, strongest at regions 160-218 and 743-854. Seropositive status at baseline applied to only six AZD1222 recipients. Within unmutated variant regions lay the reported targets of nearly half of spike-specific TCRs.

Sequencing used immunoSEQ multiplex PCR; TCRdb keeps in-frame clones, though not all of them. The table has about 100,000 clones, approximately 90% seen once; the top ten hold around 4.5%. V lost 5 bases to trimming and J lost 5 bases, with 18 bases between them. The CDR3 covers 15 residues. CDR1 is MGHRA and CDR2 is YSYEKL in the germline V gene. The source material was peripheral blood, sampled on day 0 of AZD1222 vaccination. The rearrangement uses TRBV4-1 and TRBJ2-5; D is uncertain. The TCR comes from an adult in good health. The chain's CDR3 is CASSFTPSGRETQYF. In nucleotides, the CDR3 is TGCGCCAGCAGCTTCACCCCGAGTGGCCGGGAGACCCAGTACTTC.